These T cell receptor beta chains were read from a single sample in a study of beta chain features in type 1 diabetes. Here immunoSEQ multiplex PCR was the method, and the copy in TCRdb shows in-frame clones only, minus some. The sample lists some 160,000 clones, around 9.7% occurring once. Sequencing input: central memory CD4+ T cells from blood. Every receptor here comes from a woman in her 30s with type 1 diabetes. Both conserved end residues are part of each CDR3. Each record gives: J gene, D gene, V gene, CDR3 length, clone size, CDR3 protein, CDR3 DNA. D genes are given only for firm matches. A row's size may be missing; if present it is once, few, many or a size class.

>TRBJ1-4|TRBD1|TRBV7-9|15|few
CASSLTAGGGEKLFF
TGTGCCAGCAGCCTTACAGCAGGGGGCGGAGAAAAACTGTTTTTT
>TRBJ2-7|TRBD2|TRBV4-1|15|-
CASSQDLAGGYEQYF
TGCGCCAGCAGCCAAGATCTGGCGGGAGGTTACGAGCAGTACTTC
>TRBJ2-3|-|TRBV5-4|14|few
CASSSPRGGDTQYF
TGTGCCAGCAGTTCGCCCCGGGGTGGAGATACGCAGTATTTT
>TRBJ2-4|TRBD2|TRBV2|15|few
CASSSAGTSGNIQYF
TGTGCCAGCAGTTCCGCCGGGACTAGTGGAAACATTCAGTACTTC
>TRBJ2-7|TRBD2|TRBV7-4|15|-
CASRPGTSGPYEQYF
TGTGCCAGCAGACCCGGGACTAGCGGCCCCTACGAGCAGTACTTC
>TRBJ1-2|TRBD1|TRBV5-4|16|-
CASTPQGQGINYGYTF
TGTGCCAGCACCCCACAGGGACAGGGCATCAACTATGGCTACACCTTC
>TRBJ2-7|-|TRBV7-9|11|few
CASSFEREQYF
TGTGCCAGCAGCTTCGAGCGCGAGCAGTACTTC
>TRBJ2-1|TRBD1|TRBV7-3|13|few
CASSPTGRNEQFF
TGTGCCAGCAGCCCGACAGGGCGGAATGAGCAGTTCTTC
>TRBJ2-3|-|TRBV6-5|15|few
CASSYKGLSTDTQYF
TGTGCCAGCAGTTATAAGGGACTGAGCACAGATACGCAGTATTTT
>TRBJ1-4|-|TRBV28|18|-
CASSLLTSYGEGDEKLFF
TGTGCCAGCAGTTTATTGACCTCATACGGGGAGGGTGACGAAAAACTGTTTTTT
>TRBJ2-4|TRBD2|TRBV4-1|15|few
CASSQIVAGENIQYF
TGCGCCAGCAGCCAAATCGTAGCGGGAGAAAACATTCAGTACTTC
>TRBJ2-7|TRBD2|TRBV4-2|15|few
CASSQTGTSGDEQYF
TGTGCCAGCAGCCAAACCGGGACTAGTGGCGACGAGCAGTACTTC
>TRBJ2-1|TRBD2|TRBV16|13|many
CASSPGTSGEQFF
TGTGCCAGCAGCCCTGGGACTAGTGGTGAGCAGTTCTTC
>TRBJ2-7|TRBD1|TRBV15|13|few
CATSRDRTYEQYF
TGTGCCACTAGCCGGGACAGGACCTACGAGCAGTACTTC
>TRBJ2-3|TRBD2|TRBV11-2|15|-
CASSLGFGRADTQYF
TGTGCCAGCAGCTTGGGATTTGGGAGGGCAGATACGCAGTATTTT
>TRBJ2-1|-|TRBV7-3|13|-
CASSPLAWNEQFF
TGTGCCAGCAGCCCTCTAGCGTGGAATGAGCAGTTCTTC
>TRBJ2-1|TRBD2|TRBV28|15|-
CASSPLAGGLNEQFF
TGTGCCAGCAGCCCACTAGCGGGAGGGCTGAATGAGCAGTTCTTC
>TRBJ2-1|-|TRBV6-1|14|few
CASKVRGQAGSGFF
TGTGCCAGCAAGGTCCGAGGTCAGGCGGGGTCGGGGTTCTTC
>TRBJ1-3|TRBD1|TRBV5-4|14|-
CASSSRDSGNTIYF
TGTGCCAGCAGCTCCCGGGACAGTGGAAACACCATATATTTT
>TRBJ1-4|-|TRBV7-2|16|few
CASSLAPASGSEKLFF
TGTGCCAGCAGCTTAGCACCGGCCAGCGGGAGTGAAAAACTGTTTTTT
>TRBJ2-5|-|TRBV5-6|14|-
CASSLRQDTATQYF
TGTGCCAGCAGCTTGCGACAGGACACAGCGACCCAGTACTTC
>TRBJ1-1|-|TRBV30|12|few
CAWTRGSLGAFF
TGTGCCTGGACCCGAGGGTCCCTTGGGGCTTTCTTT
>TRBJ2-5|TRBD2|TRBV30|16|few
CAWSVGFWTSVETQYF
TGTGCCTGGAGTGTAGGTTTCTGGACTAGCGTCGAGACCCAGTACTTC